This TCR beta chain comes out of a study of molecular identifiers for immune sequencing clone quantification listed by TCRdb under 2018. Regarding the study in general: For a replicate experiment, RNA from around 18,000 or 91,000 naive CD8 T cells was divided into five aliquots, and four of the five aliquots were sequenced. CD8 T cells were used in a methods study to benchmark molecular-identifier clustering-based TCR repertoire sequencing (MIDCIRS) and TCR RNA copy counting. The paper's findings and limits, for the study overall: In CMV-specific effector cells, clones with more than 20 RNA copies accounted for over 99% of molecules, whereas in naive cells such clones accounted for under 1%. When barcode sub-clustering was not used, chimeric consensus sequences inflated TCR diversity, with chimeras reaching as high as 47%. Modeling estimated around 3 recovered TCR RNA copies per cell, compared with about 9.3 by digital PCR, which implies 30% to 35% capture efficiency. Spiked-in Jurkat TCR RNA equivalent to a single cell was reported to be detectable even among 750,000 to 1,000,000 naive CD8 T cells. The sizes of highly expanded clones could end up underestimated when identical TCR molecules share a barcode. The naive libraries included spiked-in Jurkat TCR RNA (about ten copies' worth), and this RNA is not part of the donor repertoire.

The junction carries 4 bases between V and J, which are trimmed by 1 base and 0 bases respectively. The CDR3 runs 15 residues from the cysteine to the phenylalanine. Only the CDR3 part of the read is kept: 45 bases, read in frame from the first base. The germline V gene gives CDR1 as SGHTA and CDR2 as FQGNSA. This clonotype was picked up many times. This clone's antigen is unknown. It has no much larger one-base neighbor in the sample; base qualities were not kept. To prepare the library, PCR was applied. Instrument on record: Illumina HiSeq 4000. Preparation of bulk TCR libraries followed a previously described approach, with the TCR primers listed in Table S5. The Qiagen AllPrep DNA/RNA kit was used to purify total RNA. Reads from multiple sequencing runs of the same library were pooled before analysis. Per the original workflow: Reads were retained only if their TCR constant sequence matched exactly, and those retained reads were trimmed to 150 nt and grouped according to their 12-nt molecular barcodes. Within each barcode group, reads were sub-clustered at a 15% Levenshtein threshold, and quality-weighted consensus sequences were built per RNA molecule. Non-functional sequences were filtered out, along with any lower-count sequence sitting one edit away from another sequence. Barcode sub-clusters with fewer than 20% of the maximum read count were removed, based on fitting two negative binomial distributions. TCRdb applied fastp at Q25 and MiXCR to the public reads, then kept only in-frame beta chains. Duplicate CDR3 protein sequences are folded into a single record with the most common DNA and genes. The authors' filters were not applied to this entry. This sample gives 400,000 to 600,000 distinct CDR3 sequences in total; about 20% of them show up just once. The ten largest clones take up about 0.8% of the sample.

Libraries of naive CD8 T cells were built from about 21,000 to 970,000 sorted cells, with 10%, 30% or 50% of the purified RNA used. Naive CD8 T cells were FACS-sorted as CD8+CD4-CCR7+CD45RA+ on a BD FACSAria II into RLT Plus buffer. To test detection sensitivity, Jurkat RNA equal to over nine TCR copies was added to samples of about 18,000-1,100,000 naive CD8 T cells. CD8 T cells were enriched using RosetteSep CD8+ T Cell Enrichment Cocktail and Ficoll-Paque, and the enriched cells then underwent ACK red cell lysis. The clonotype comes from a human donor in good health. Some libraries in this study had Jurkat cell RNA spiked in. Material for sequencing was naive CD8+ T cells from blood, with Jurkat cell RNA spiked in. In the paper's terms, the cell subset or site label means: FACS-sorted CD8+CD4-CCR7+CD45RA+ naive T cells. The chain is encoded by TRBV7-2 joined to TRBJ2-6; there is no confident call for the D gene. The DNA sequence follows: TGTGCCAGCAGCTTAGACGGCTCTGGGGCCAACGTCCTGACTTTC. Its translation reads: CASSLDGSGANVLTF.